Listed below are T cell receptor beta chains from one sample, sequenced in a study of cytotoxic CD8 clonotypes in ibrutinib-treated CLL. Produced via immunoSEQ multiplex PCR; TCRdb's table is partial and in-frame only. Altogether about 310,000 clones are present, 70% to 80% being singletons, with the ten largest covering under 8.5%. This material consisted of PBMCs, taken before ibrutinib treatment. The receptors were sampled from a human donor with chronic lymphocytic leukemia. Each CDR3 is given with its conserved first and last residue. A D gene is named only where the DNA matches it firmly. Clone size is shown for a subset of rows, as once, few, many or a class of expanded clone.

D,V,J,size,CDR3,DNA
TRBD1,TRBV18,TRBJ1-1,NA,CASSPRSLTGVGTNTEAFF,TGTGCCAGCTCACCGCGTTCTTTAACAGGGGTAGGTACGAACACTGAAGCTTTCTTT
NA,TRBV9,TRBJ1-4,NA,CASSVGQGNEKLFF,TGTGCCAGCAGCGTAGGGCAGGGTAATGAAAAACTGTTTTTT
TRBD1,TRBV28,TRBJ1-3,NA,CASSLMGDSLSSGNTIYF,TGTGCCAGCAGCTTAATGGGGGACAGTTTGAGCTCTGGAAACACCATATATTTT
NA,TRBV7-2,TRBJ2-3,NA,CASSQRVRQTRGDTQYF,TGTGCCAGCAGCCAACGCGTCCGGCAAACAAGGGGGGATACGCAGTATTTT
NA,TRBV7-9,TRBJ1-3,NA,CASSPQGTGNTIYF,TGTGCCAGCAGCCCACAGGGAACAGGAAACACCATATATTTT
NA,TRBV19,TRBJ2-7,NA,CASGSSWYEQYF,TGTGCCAGTGGGTCTAGCTGGTACGAGCAGTACTTC
NA,TRBV7-2,TRBJ2-7,NA,CASSLADKQYF,TGTGCCAGCAGCTTAGCGGATAAGCAGTACTTC
NA,TRBV15,TRBJ1-1,NA,CATSRDGWGLKTEAFF,TGTGCCACCAGCAGAGATGGTTGGGGGTTGAAAACTGAAGCTTTCTTT
TRBD2,TRBV2,TRBJ2-2,once,CASSELREGPGELFF,TGTGCCAGCAGTGAGCTACGGGAGGGCCCCGGGGAGCTGTTTTTT
TRBD1,TRBV19,TRBJ1-1,NA,CASSPFRQGEAFF,TGTGCCAGTAGTCCCTTTCGACAGGGTGAAGCTTTCTTT
NA,TRBV5-1,TRBJ2-7,NA,CASSLGILKEQYF,TGCGCCAGCAGCCTCGGGATTCTTAAAGAGCAGTACTTC
NA,TRBV28,TRBJ2-7,NA,CASSLFSVWSGKRPHEQYF,TGTGCCAGCAGTTTATTTTCTGTGTGGTCCGGAAAGAGACCCCACGAGCAGTACTTC
TRBD1,TRBV4-1,TRBJ2-7,NA,CASSRTQGADGEQYF,TGCGCCAGCAGCCGCACACAGGGGGCCGACGGCGAGCAGTACTTC
TRBD2,TRBV7-2,TRBJ2-3,NA,CASSLVGTRLTDTQYF,TGTGCCAGCAGCTTAGTGGGGACTAGGCTAACAGATACGCAGTATTTT
NA,TRBV19,TRBJ1-2,NA,CASSRLGWGYTF,TGTGCCAGTAGTCGTCTCGGATGGGGCTACACCTTC
NA,TRBV9,TRBJ2-2,NA,CASSVEQGLNTGELFF,TGTGCCAGCAGCGTAGAACAGGGCCTGAACACCGGGGAGCTGTTTTTT
TRBD2,TRBV7-2,TRBJ2-3,NA,CASSPGGTSLTDTQYF,TGTGCCAGCAGCCCCGGCGGGACTAGCCTCACAGATACGCAGTATTTT
NA,TRBV7-9,TRBJ1-3,NA,CASSPPAEGYTIYF,TGTGCCAGCAGCCCTCCTGCAGAGGGGTACACCATATATTTT
TRBD1,TRBV7-7,TRBJ2-5,NA,CASSLGGTLQTQYF,TGTGCTAGCAGCTTAGGGGGCACCCTCCAGACCCAGTACTTC
NA,TRBV18,TRBJ1-1,NA,CASSSTAFNMNTEAFF,TGTGCCAGCTCATCGACAGCGTTCAATATGAACACTGAAGCTTTCTTT
NA,TRBV29-1,TRBJ1-1,NA,CSVGLNTEAFF,TGCAGCGTTGGTCTGAACACTGAAGCTTTCTTT
TRBD2,TRBV15,TRBJ2-5,NA,CATSREIAGPETQYF,TGTGCCACCAGCAGGGAGATAGCGGGCCCAGAGACCCAGTACTTC
TRBD2,TRBV7-9,TRBJ2-7,NA,CASSLVAGSYEQYF,TGTGCCAGCAGCTTAGTAGCGGGCTCCTACGAGCAGTACTTC
NA,TRBV2,TRBJ2-7,few,CASTDISYEQYF,TGTGCCAGCACGGACATCTCCTACGAGCAGTACTTC
TRBD2,TRBV18,TRBJ2-1,NA,CASSPSGEGNEQFF,TGTGCCAGCTCACCAAGCGGGGAGGGAAATGAGCAGTTCTTC
TRBD1,TRBV6-1,TRBJ1-4,NA,CASSEPGWDRDEKLFF,TGTGCCAGCAGTGAACCCGGTTGGGACAGGGATGAAAAACTGTTTTTT
TRBD1,TRBV19,TRBJ1-1,NA,CASSIGGQGLNTEAFF,TGTGCCAGTAGTATAGGGGGACAGGGATTGAACACTGAAGCTTTCTTT
NA,TRBV14,TRBJ2-7,NA,CASSHGRLFYEQYF,TGTGCCAGCAGCCACGGCAGGCTATTCTACGAGCAGTACTTC
TRBD2,TRBV5-5,TRBJ2-5,NA,CASSYALAGGRETQYF,TGTGCCAGCAGCTACGCCCTAGCGGGAGGGAGGGAGACCCAGTACTTC
TRBD2,TRBV5-1,TRBJ2-1,NA,CASSLGLAGGGNEQFF,TGCGCCAGCAGCTTGGGTCTAGCGGGAGGGGGAAATGAGCAGTTCTTC
TRBD1,TRBV7-6,TRBJ1-4,NA,CASSTRDRGATNEKLFF,TGTGCCAGCAGCACACGGGACAGGGGGGCAACTAATGAAAAACTGTTTTTT
NA,TRBV5-1,TRBJ2-7,once,CASSPGGGGVYEQYF,TGCGCCAGCAGCCCCGGCGGAGGGGGCGTCTACGAGCAGTACTTC
NA,TRBV4-3,TRBJ2-7,NA,CASSQDLGHYEQYF,TGCGCCAGCAGCCAAGATCTGGGCCACTACGAGCAGTACTTC
NA,TRBV25-1,TRBJ1-1,NA,CASSDLRSDTEAFF,TGTGCCAGCAGTGATCTCAGAAGTGACACTGAAGCTTTCTTT
NA,TRBV10-3,TRBJ2-5,NA,CAISEYEETQYF,TGTGCCATCAGTGAGTATGAAGAGACCCAGTACTTC
NA,TRBV5-1,TRBJ2-7,NA,CASSLEEGFYEQYF,TGCGCCAGCAGCCTGGAAGAGGGGTTCTACGAGCAGTACTTC
NA,TRBV6-5,TRBJ1-5,NA,CASSSQGLNQPQHF,TGTGCCAGCAGTTCACAGGGTCTCAATCAGCCCCAGCATTTT
TRBD1,TRBV2,TRBJ1-4,NA,CASSEGGRSGEKLFF,TGTGCCAGCAGCGAAGGGGGCCGTAGTGGGGAAAAACTGTTTTTT
NA,TRBV27,TRBJ2-1,NA,CASSRERSSYNEQFF,TGTGCCAGCAGCCGAGAGCGGAGCTCCTACAATGAGCAGTTCTTC
TRBD1,TRBV23-1,TRBJ2-7,NA,CASSHRPNRGTSYEQYF,TGCGCCAGCAGTCACCGCCCAAACAGGGGTACCTCCTACGAGCAGTACTTC
TRBD2,TRBV27,TRBJ2-7,NA,CASSLGSGRAGEQYF,TGTGCCAGCAGTTTGGGTAGCGGGAGGGCCGGAGAGCAGTACTTC
NA,TRBV30,TRBJ1-5,NA,CAWSEGGTLPGQPQHF,TGTGCCTGGAGTGAGGGCGGGACTCTACCGGGTCAGCCCCAGCATTTT
NA,TRBV11-3,TRBJ2-3,NA,CASSSSGTRLDTQYF,TGTGCCAGCAGCTCCTCCGGGACCCGGCTCGATACGCAGTATTTT
TRBD2,TRBV9,TRBJ2-3,NA,CASSVRLADRTDTQYF,TGTGCCAGCAGCGTAAGGCTAGCGGATCGCACAGATACGCAGTATTTT
NA,TRBV10-3,TRBJ2-2,NA,CAISEIGRPEGRTGELFF,TGTGCCATCAGTGAGATCGGACGCCCGGAGGGTCGGACCGGGGAGCTGTTTTTT
TRBD2,TRBV6-1,TRBJ2-7,few,CASIEAGGSPYEQYF,TGTGCCAGCATCGAGGCCGGGGGGAGTCCCTACGAGCAGTACTTC
TRBD1,TRBV9,TRBJ1-3,NA,CASSARQGRGNTIYF,TGTGCCAGCAGCGCCCGACAGGGGCGAGGAAACACCATATATTTT
NA,TRBV6-5,TRBJ2-1,NA,CASRNRLGSFF,TGTGCCAGCAGGAATAGACTAGGTTCGTTCTTC
TRBD1,TRBV7-8,TRBJ2-2,NA,CASSFGTGKNTGELFF,TGTGCCAGCAGCTTCGGGACAGGGAAAAACACCGGGGAGCTGTTTTTT
NA,TRBV5-1,TRBJ2-7,NA,CASSPDTTYEQYF,TGCGCCAGCAGCCCGGATACAACCTACGAGCAGTACTTC
NA,TRBV18,TRBJ2-7,NA,CASSPETGDLYEQYF,TGTGCCAGCTCACCGGAGACAGGAGACCTTTACGAGCAGTACTTC
NA,TRBV18,TRBJ2-2,few,CASSKGQSGELFF,TGTGCCAGCTCAAAAGGACAGTCCGGGGAGCTGTTTTTT
NA,TRBV20-1,TRBJ1-1,NA,CSATKNTEAFF,TGCAGTGCAACCAAGAACACTGAAGCTTTCTTT
NA,TRBV5-4,TRBJ2-3,once,CASSLVSLPPSDTQYF,TGTGCCAGCAGCTTGGTTTCACTCCCTCCCTCAGATACGCAGTATTTT
TRBD1,TRBV28,TRBJ2-7,NA,CASSSHPGTVGSYEQYF,TGTGCCAGCAGTTCCCACCCCGGGACAGTAGGGTCCTACGAGCAGTACTTC
TRBD2,TRBV6-6,TRBJ2-7,NA,CASSYSRVAGFDEQYF,TGTGCCAGCAGTTACTCGAGAGTAGCGGGCTTCGACGAGCAGTACTTC
TRBD1,TRBV29-1,TRBJ2-7,NA,CSAGQGSYEQYF,TGCAGCGCCGGACAGGGGTCCTACGAGCAGTACTTC